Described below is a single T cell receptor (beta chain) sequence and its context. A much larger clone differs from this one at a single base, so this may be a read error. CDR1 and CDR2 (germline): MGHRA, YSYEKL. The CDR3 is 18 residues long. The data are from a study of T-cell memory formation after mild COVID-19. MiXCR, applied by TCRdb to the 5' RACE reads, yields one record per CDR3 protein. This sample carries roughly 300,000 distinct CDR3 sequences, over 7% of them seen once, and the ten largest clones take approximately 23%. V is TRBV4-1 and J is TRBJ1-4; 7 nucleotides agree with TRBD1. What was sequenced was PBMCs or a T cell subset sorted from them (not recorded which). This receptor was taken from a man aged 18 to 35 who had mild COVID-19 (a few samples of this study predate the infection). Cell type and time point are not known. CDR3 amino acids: CASIQDKGTVFANEKLFF. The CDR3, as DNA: TGCGCCAGCATCCAAGATAAAGGGACAGTATTTGCTAATGAAAAACTGTTTTTT.